The 11 T cell receptor beta chains presented below share a single source sample, sequenced in a study of blood T cells in healthy people across ages. Alongside a J-beta primer mix, a sample-barcoded 5' primer served in a second PCR lasting roughly 7 to 11 cycles. TCRdb re-called the 5' RACE reads with MiXCR, one entry per CDR3 protein. Among about 640,000 distinct CDR3 sequences listed, 40% to 45% were seen once. The sample consisted of blood. The origin of the receptors is an elderly man in good health.

In its sample, this clonotype was seen many times. The genes are TRBV6-5 and TRBJ2-3; TRBD2 aligns across 8 bases. CDR1 and CDR2 (germline): MNHEY, SVGAGI. Losses at the gene ends were 0 bases for V and 2 bases for J; bases not matched to a gene: 10. The CDR3 is made up of 18 amino acids. The CDR3, as DNA: TGTGCCAGCAGTTACTCCACCGGGAAGCGGGAGAACACAGATACGCAGTATTTT. It is translated as CASSYSTGKRENTDTQYF.

This chain uses TRBV20-1 with TRBJ2-7; the D is unclear. The CDR3 totals 11 residues. Germline V gene lookup returns CDR1 DFQATT and CDR2 SNEGSKA (reference sequence). Trimming cost V 2 bases and J 6 bases, with 8 bases left between them. CDR3 amino acids: CSARLGSEQYF. CDR3 DNA: TGCAGTGCTAGACTTGGTAGCGAGCAGTACTTC.

This clonotype was picked up many times. The rearrangement joins TRBV4-3 to TRBJ2-3, with D tentatively TRBD1 or TRBD2 (5 bases each). The CDR3 runs 15 residues. V was trimmed by 2 bases and J by 2 bases, leaving 11 bases between them. Germline V gene sequence: CDR1 LGHNA, CDR2 YSLEER. This chain's CDR3 is CASSQRGAVTDTQYF. The CDR3 region has the DNA TGCGCCAGCAGCCAACGAGGGGCGGTCACAGATACGCAGTATTTT.

This chain connects TRBV4-1 to TRBJ2-7, with D possibly being TRBD1 (5 bases). The CDR3 loop spans 17 amino acids. V gave up 1 base and J gave up 7 bases, with 23 bases separating them. Germline assignment: CDR1 MGHRA and CDR2 YSYEKL. CDR3 sequence reads: CASSQVQGRSSYNEQYF. Written as DNA, the CDR3 is TGCGCCAGCAGCCAAGTGCAGGGCCGCAGCTCCTACAATGAGCAGTACTTC.

The rearrangement links TRBV7-9 to TRBJ2-3, with TRBD1 matching over 8 bases. This CDR3 has 17 amino acids. The germline gives CDR1 SEHNR, CDR2 FQNEAQ (reference sequence). V shed 5 bases and J 3 bases; nucleotides not matched to a gene: 13. In DNA form, the CDR3 reads TGTGCCAGCAGCCCTGTACTAGGACAGGGAAGGACAGATACGCAGTATTTT. Residues: CASSPVLGQGRTDTQYF. Using reference TRBV7-9 and TRBJ2-3 for the parts outside the CDR3, the full variable domain is DTGVSQNPRHKITKRGQNVTFRCDPISEHNRLYWYRQTLGQGPEFLTYFQNEAQLEKSRLLSDRFSAERPKGSFSTLEIQRTEQGDSAMYLCASSPVLGQGRTDTQYFGPGTRLTVL.

This clonotype has just a few counts. V usage is TRBV5-1 and J usage is TRBJ2-1, with 7 nucleotides matching TRBD2. This CDR3 is 14 amino acids long. V lost 5 bases and J lost 6; bases outside the gene matches: 8. Germline V gives CDR1 SGHRS, CDR2 YFSETQ. The CDR3 reads CASRPTSNSNEQFF. CDR3 in DNA: TGCGCCAGCAGGCCGACTAGCAACTCCAATGAGCAGTTCTTC.

This clonotype was recorded many times. The chain couples TRBV29-1 to TRBJ2-7, with 11 bases that match TRBD2. The germline gives CDR1 SQVTM, CDR2 ANQGSEA. This CDR3 is 14 amino acids long. The V and J ends lost 4 bases and 5 bases, in that order; junction bases with no gene match: 7. CDR3 nucleotides: TGCAGCGTTGTACCACTAGCGGGGGACCACGAGCAGTACTTC. This translates into CSVVPLAGDHEQYF.

This chain connects TRBV20-1 to TRBJ2-5; D ambiguous. The CDR3 runs to 15 residues. V was clipped by 5 bases and J by 4 bases, with 20 bases between them. CDR1 and CDR2 from the germline V gene are DFQATT and SNEGSKA (reference sequence). CDR3 loop: CSAFPSSGSRETQYF. CDR3 sequence (DNA): TGCAGTGCTTTCCCCAGTTCAGGCAGTAGAGAGACCCAGTACTTC.

This clonotype was seen more than once but under ten times. V usage is TRBV25-1 and J usage is TRBJ2-2; the match to TRBD1 covers 8 bases. This CDR3 comprises 16 residues. V trimming: 6 bases; J trimming: 3 bases; junction bases outside the gene matches: 9. The germline gives CDR1 MGHDK, CDR2 SYGVNS. The CDR3 loop is CASSPDRAEHTGELFF. In DNA, the CDR3 is TGTGCCAGCAGCCCGGACAGGGCTGAGCACACCGGGGAGCTGTTTTTT.

Turning to this clonotype: The junction differs from germline at one of its ends, possibly a read error. The rearrangement uses TRBV3-1 and TRBJ1-2; unclear D gene. CDR3 length: 17 amino acids. Germline CDR1 LGHDT, CDR2 YNNKEL (reference sequence). CDR3 residues: CASSQDLAGKPNYGYTF. The CDR3 coding sequence is TGTGCCAGCAGCCAAGATCTCGCCGGGAAGCCCAACTATGGATACACCTTC.

V gene TRBV6-2 or TRBV6-3 combines with J gene TRBJ2-3, with D unclear. The CDR3 runs 12 residues. Germline V gene lookup returns CDR1 MNHEY and CDR2 SVGEGT. V gave up 7 bases and J gave up 7 bases, with 12 bases separating them. CDR3 in DNA: TGTGCCAGCAACGGCGGCCTTAATACGCAGTATTTT. This translates into CASNGGLNTQYF.